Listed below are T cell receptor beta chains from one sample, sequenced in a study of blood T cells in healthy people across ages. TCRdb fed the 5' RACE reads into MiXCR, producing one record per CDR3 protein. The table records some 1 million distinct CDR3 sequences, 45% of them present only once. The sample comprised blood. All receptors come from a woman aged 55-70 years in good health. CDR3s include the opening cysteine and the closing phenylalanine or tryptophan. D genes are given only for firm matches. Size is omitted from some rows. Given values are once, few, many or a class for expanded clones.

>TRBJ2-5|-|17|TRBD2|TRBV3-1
TGTGCCAGCAGCCGGACTAGCGGGAGGGCCCGGGGCAATGAGCAGTACTTC
CASSRTSGRARGNEQYF
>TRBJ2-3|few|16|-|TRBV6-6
TGTGCCAGCAGTCTTGGGGGCCCGACCCCGGGAGATACGCAGTATTTT
CASSLGGPTPGDTQYF
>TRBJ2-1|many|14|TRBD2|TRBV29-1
TGCAGCACCCGGAGGGAGGGCTCCTACAATGAGCAGTTCTTC
CSTRREGSYNEQFF
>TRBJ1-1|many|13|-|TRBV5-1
TGTGCCAGCAGCTTAGGGGGGGGACCTGAAGCTTTCTTT
CASSLGGGPEAFF
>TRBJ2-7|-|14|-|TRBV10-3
TGTGCCATCAGTGAGCCCGGTCAGGGGTGGGCGCAGTACTTC
CAISEPGQGWAQYF
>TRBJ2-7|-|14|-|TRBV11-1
TGTGCCAGCAGCCTAACACCTACCTCCTACGAGCAGTACTTC
CASSLTPTSYEQYF
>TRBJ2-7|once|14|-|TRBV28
TGTGCCAGCAGTTTATTGCATGGGGATTACGAGCAGTACTTC
CASSLLHGDYEQYF
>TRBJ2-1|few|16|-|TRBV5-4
TGTGCCAGCAGCCCGTTGGGGGGTGGGTCAGGGAATGAGCAGTTCTTC
CASSPLGGGSGNEQFF
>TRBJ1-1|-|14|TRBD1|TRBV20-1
TGCAGTGCTAAGCGGACAGGGAGGAACACTGAAGCTTTCTTT
CSAKRTGRNTEAFF
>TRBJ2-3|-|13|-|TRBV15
TGTGCCACCAGCTCCCGTAGGGATGCCCCGCAGTATTTT
CATSSRRDAPQYF
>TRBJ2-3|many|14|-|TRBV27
TGTGCCAGCAGCTTATTGGGTAGCACAGATACGCAGTATTTT
CASSLLGSTDTQYF
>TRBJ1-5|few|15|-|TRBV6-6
TGTGCCAGCAGTTACGGTGGGCTGGAGAATCAGCCCCAGCATTTT
CASSYGGLENQPQHF
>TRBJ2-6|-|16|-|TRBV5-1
TGCGCCAGCAGCTTGGGGGATTTCTCTGGGGCCAACGTCCTGACTTTC
CASSLGDFSGANVLTF
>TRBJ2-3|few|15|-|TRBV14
TGTGCCAGCAGCCAAGATTGGACAGCTACAGATACGCAGTATTTT
CASSQDWTATDTQYF
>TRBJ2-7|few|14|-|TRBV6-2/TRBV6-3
TGTGCCAGCAGTTCCGGGTCGTACCTAGACGAGCAGTACTTC
CASSSGSYLDEQYF
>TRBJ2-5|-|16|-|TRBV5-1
TGCGCCAGCAGCTTGGCCCCCAGCGGAATACAAGAGACCCAGTACTTC
CASSLAPSGIQETQYF
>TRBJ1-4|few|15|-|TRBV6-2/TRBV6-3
TGTGCCAGCAGTTACACCCAACAAGTGGATGAAAAACTGTTTTTT
CASSYTQQVDEKLFF
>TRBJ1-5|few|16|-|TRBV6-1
TGTGCCAGTCGGGACGTACATCAGGGGACCAATCAGCCCCAGCATTTT
CASRDVHQGTNQPQHF
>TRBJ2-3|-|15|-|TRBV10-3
TGTACCATCAGCTACACGACGGGTCTCACAGATACGCAGTATTTT
CTISYTTGLTDTQYF
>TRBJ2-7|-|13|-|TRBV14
TGTGCCAGCAGCCAAGGTGGGGGCAATGAGCAGTACTTC
CASSQGGGNEQYF
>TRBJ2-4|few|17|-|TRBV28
TGTGCCAGCTCTGAACAGGAGGGACCCCTAGCCAAAAACATTCAGTACTTC
CASSEQEGPLAKNIQYF
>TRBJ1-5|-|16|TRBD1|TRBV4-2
TGTGCCAGCAGCCATTCCGACAGGGCCAGCAATCAGCCCCAGCATTTT
CASSHSDRASNQPQHF
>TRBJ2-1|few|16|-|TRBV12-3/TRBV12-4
TGTGCCAGCAACCCTCGGGGGAGGGGGTCCTACAATGAGCAGTTCTTC
CASNPRGRGSYNEQFF
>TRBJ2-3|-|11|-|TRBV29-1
TGCAGCGTTGGAGGGGTAGATACGCAGTATTTT
CSVGGVDTQYF
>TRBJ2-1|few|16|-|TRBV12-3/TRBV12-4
TGTGCCAGCAGTTTTTACTACGGGGGGGGACAGAATGAGCAGTTCTTC
CASSFYYGGGQNEQFF
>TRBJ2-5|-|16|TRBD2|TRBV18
TGTGCCAGCTCACAACAAACCGGGACTAGCGGGGAGACCCAGTACTTC
CASSQQTGTSGETQYF
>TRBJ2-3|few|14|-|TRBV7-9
TGTGCCAGCAGCTTAGGGGACACCACAGATACGCAGTATTTT
CASSLGDTTDTQYF
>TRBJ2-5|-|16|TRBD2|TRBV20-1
TGCAGTGCTCCAGAGGGGTTACTAGCGGGACAAGAGACCCAGTACTTC
CSAPEGLLAGQETQYF
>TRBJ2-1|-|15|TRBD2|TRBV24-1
TGTGCCACCAGTGACACTAGCGGGACATACAATGAGCAGTTCTTC
CATSDTSGTYNEQFF
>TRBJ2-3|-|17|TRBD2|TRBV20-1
TGCAGTGCCGCACCCCAGACTAGCGGGAGGGCCCCAGATACGCAGTATTTT
CSAAPQTSGRAPDTQYF
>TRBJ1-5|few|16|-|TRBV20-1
TGCAGTGCTAGAGGGGTCGGGGATTCGCGGAATCAGCCCCAGCATTTT
CSARGVGDSRNQPQHF
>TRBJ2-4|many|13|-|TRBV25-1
TGTGCCAGCATCGGAGGAGCCAAAAACATTCAGTACTTC
CASIGGAKNIQYF
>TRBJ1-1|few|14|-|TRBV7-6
TGTGCCAGCAGCCCCGGGGAGGGGAACACTGAAGCTTTCTTT
CASSPGEGNTEAFF
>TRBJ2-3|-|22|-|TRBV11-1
-
CASSLGDLWEWNMGVGTDTQYF
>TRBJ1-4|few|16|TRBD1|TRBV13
TGTGCCAGCAGCTTCACAGGGGGCTCTAGTAATGAAAAACTGTTTTTT
CASSFTGGSSNEKLFF
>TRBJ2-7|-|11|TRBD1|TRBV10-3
TGTGCCATCAGTCCGGGGGACAGGAGGTACTTC
CAISPGDRRYF
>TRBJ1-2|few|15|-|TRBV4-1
TGCGCCAGCAGCCTACGGGTCTCAGTTAACTATGGCTACACCTTC
CASSLRVSVNYGYTF
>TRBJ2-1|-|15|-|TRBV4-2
TGTGCCAGCAGCCAAGATCGGGAGTCCTACAATGGGCAGTTCTTC
CASSQDRESYNGQFF
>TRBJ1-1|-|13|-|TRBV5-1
TGCGCCAGCAGCGTGGGCTTCCAGACTGAAGCTTTCTTT
CASSVGFQTEAFF
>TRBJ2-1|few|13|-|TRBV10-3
TGTGCCATCGGGGCGGGACCCTACAATGAGCAGTTCTTC
CAIGAGPYNEQFF
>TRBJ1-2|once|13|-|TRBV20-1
TGCAGTGCTAGGGGGGACACGCGTTATGGCTACACCTTC
CSARGDTRYGYTF
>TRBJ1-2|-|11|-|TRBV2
TGTGCCAGCAGTGAAATCCATGGCTACACCTTC
CASSEIHGYTF
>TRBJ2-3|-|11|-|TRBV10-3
TGTGCCATCAGTCAGGGAGATACGCAGTATTTT
CAISQGDTQYF
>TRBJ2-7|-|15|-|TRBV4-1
TGCGCCAGCAGCCAACCTGAGCGGCCCCCCTACGAGCAGTACTTC
CASSQPERPPYEQYF
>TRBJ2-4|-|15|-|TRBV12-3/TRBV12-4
TGTGCCAGCAGTTTAATTGGACCAGCCAAAAACATTCAGTACTTC
CASSLIGPAKNIQYF
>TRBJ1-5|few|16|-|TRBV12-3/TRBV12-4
TGTGCCAGCAGTTTCCTCCAGGGTAGTAGCAATCAGCCCCAGCATTTT
CASSFLQGSSNQPQHF